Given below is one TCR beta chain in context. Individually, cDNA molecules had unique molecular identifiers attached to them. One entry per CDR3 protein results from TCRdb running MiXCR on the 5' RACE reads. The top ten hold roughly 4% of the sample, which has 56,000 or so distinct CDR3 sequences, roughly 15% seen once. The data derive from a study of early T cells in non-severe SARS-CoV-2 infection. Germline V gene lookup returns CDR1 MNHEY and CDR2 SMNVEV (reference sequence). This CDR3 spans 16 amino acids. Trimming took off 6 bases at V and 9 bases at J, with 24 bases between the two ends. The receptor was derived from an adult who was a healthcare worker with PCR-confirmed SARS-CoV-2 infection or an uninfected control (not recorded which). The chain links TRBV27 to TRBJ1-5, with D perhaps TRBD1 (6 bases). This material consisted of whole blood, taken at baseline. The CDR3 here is CASSPSTGNLISPQHF. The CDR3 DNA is TGTGCCAGCAGCCCTTCGACAGGAAATTTGATATCGCCCCAGCATTTT.